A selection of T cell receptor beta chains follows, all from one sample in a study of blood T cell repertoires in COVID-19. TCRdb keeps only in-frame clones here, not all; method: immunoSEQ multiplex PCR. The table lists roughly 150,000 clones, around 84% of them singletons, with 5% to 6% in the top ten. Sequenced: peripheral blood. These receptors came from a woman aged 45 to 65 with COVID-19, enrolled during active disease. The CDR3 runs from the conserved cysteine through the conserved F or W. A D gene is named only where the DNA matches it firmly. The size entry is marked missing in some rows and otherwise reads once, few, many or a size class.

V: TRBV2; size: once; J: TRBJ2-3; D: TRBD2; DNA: TGTGCCAGCATTACTGTGACTAGCGGGGGGTCAGATACGCAGTATTTT; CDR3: CASITVTSGGSDTQYF
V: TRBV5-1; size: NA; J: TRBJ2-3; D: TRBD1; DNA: TGCGCCAGCGTTGGGGGGACAGGGTCGAGCACAGATACGCAGTATTTT; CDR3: CASVGGTGSSTDTQYF
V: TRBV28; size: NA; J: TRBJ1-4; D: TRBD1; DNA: TGTGCCAGCACGGGAACCGGGACAGGGTATGAAAAACTGTTTTTT; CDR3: CASTGTGTGYEKLFF
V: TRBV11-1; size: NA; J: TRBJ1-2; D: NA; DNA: TGTGCCAGCAGCTTGTATTCCGGTAACTATGGCTACACCTTC; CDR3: CASSLYSGNYGYTF
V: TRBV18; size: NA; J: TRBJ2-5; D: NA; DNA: TGTGCCAGCTCACCACCGGGGCAGGAGACCCAGTACTTC; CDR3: CASSPPGQETQYF
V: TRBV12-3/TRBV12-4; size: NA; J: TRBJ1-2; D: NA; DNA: TGTGCCAGCAGGCAACAGGGCCCCTATGGCTACACCTTC; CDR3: CASRQQGPYGYTF
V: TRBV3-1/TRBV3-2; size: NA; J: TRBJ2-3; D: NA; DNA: TGTGCCAGCGCCGCCGCGGGTCGTGCAGATACGCAGTATTTT; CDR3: CASAAAGRADTQYF
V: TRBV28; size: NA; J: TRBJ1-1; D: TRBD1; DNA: TGTGCCAGCAGTACCCCCCAGGGGGCGTTGAACACTGAAGCTTTCTTT; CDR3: CASSTPQGALNTEAFF
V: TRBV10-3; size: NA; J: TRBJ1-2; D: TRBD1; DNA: TGTGCCATCAGTGTAACAGGGGAAAGGGATGGCTACACCTTC; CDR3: CAISVTGERDGYTF
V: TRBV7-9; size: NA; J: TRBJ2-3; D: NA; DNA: TGTGCCAGCAGCCCGCGTAGGACAGACACAGATACGCAGTATTTT; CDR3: CASSPRRTDTDTQYF
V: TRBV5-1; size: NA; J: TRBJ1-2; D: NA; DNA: TGCGCCAGCAGCGACGCGGGGCCTAGGGACTATGGCTACACCTTC; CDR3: CASSDAGPRDYGYTF
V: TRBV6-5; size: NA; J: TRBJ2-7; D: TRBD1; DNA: TGTGCCAGCAGTTACAGGGACAGGGGATACGAGCAGTACTTC; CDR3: CASSYRDRGYEQYF
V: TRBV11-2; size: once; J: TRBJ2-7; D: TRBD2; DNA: TGTGCCAGCAGCTTAGGATCTAGCGGATCCTACGAGCAGTACTTC; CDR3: CASSLGSSGSYEQYF
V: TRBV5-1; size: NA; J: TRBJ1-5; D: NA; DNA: TGCGCCAGCAGCTTTTCGGGGGATAGCAATCAGCCCCAGCATTTT; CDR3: CASSFSGDSNQPQHF
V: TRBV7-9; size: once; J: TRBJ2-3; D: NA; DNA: TGTGCCAGCAGCCTCGCAGGTACTAGCACAGATACGCAGTATTTT; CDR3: CASSLAGTSTDTQYF
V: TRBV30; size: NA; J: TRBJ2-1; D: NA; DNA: TGTGCCTGGAGCAACGGAGCGTACAATGAGCAGTTCTTC; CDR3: CAWSNGAYNEQFF
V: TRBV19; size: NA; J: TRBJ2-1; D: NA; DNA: TGTGCCAGTAAGGACACTCTGTCGTGGAATGAGCAGTTCTTC; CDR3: CASKDTLSWNEQFF
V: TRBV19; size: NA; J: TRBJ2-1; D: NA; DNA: TGTGCTACAACAGGGAGATATGAGCAGTTCTTC; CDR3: CATTGRYEQFF
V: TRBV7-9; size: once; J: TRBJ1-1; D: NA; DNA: TGTGCCAGCAGCGGAATCGGGGTCATGAACACTGAAGCTTTCTTT; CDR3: CASSGIGVMNTEAFF
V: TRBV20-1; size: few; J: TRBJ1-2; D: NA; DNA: TGCAGTGCTAGTCCAGGGGATGTCGGCTATGGCTACACCTTC; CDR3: CSASPGDVGYGYTF
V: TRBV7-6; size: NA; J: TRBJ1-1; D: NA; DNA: TGTGCCAGCAGCCCCGGTTGGGGACACGAAGCTTTCTTT; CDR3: CASSPGWGHEAFF
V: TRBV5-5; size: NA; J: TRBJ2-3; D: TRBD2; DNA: TGTGCCAGCAGCTTAAGAAGCGGGGCAACTGCAGATACGCAGTATTTT; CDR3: CASSLRSGATADTQYF
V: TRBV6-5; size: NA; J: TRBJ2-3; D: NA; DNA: TGTGCCAGCAGTTACGTCGAGGGCTTAATAGATACGCAGTATTTT; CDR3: CASSYVEGLIDTQYF
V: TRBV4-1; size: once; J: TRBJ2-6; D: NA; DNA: TGCGCCAGCAGCCAAGTTGCTGCGGGACAGCACTCTGGGGCCAACGTCCTGACTTTC; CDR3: CASSQVAAGQHSGANVLTF
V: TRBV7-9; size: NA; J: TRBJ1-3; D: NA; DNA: TGTGCCAGCAGCTTAGAAGGGGCGTCTGGAAACACCATATATTTT; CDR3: CASSLEGASGNTIYF
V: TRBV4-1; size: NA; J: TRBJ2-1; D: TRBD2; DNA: TGCGCCAGCAGCCAACCGGGACTAGCGGGGAATGAGCAGTTCTTC; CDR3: CASSQPGLAGNEQFF
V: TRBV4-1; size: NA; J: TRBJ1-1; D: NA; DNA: TGCGCCAGCAGCCAACAAACGTCGGGAGACACTGAAGCTTTCTTT; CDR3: CASSQQTSGDTEAFF
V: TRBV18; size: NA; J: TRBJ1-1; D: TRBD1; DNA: TGTGCCAGCTCACCTAGGACAGGGGGAACTGAAGCTTTCTTT; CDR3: CASSPRTGGTEAFF
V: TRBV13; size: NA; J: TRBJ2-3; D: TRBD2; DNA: TGTGCCAGCAGCTTAGGCCTGCGGGGGAGCACAGATACGCAGTATTTT; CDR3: CASSLGLRGSTDTQYF
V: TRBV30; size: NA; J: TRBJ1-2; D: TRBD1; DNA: TGTGCCTGGAGTTACAGGGGGCGAGCCTATGGCTACACCTTC; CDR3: CAWSYRGRAYGYTF
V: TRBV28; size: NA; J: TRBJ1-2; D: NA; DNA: TGTGCCAGCAGTCTGACAGCTAACTATGGCTACACCTTC; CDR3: CASSLTANYGYTF
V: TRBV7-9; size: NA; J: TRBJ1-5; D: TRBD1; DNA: TGTGCCAGCAGCTTAGGTGGGACAGGGGTTTTCACTCAGCCCCAGCATTTT; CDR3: CASSLGGTGVFTQPQHF
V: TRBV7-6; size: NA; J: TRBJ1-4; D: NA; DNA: TGTGCCAGCACTAGGGGGACAACTAATGAAAAACTGTTTTTT; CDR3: CASTRGTTNEKLFF
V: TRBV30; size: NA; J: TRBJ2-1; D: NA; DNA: TGTGCCTGGAGCGCCCCAGGGGCGAGCATCACAGGGGAGCAGTTCTTC; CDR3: CAWSAPGASITGEQFF
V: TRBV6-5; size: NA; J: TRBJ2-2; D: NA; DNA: TGTGCCAGCTTACCGGGGGGCACAAGCGGGGAGCTGTTTTTT; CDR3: CASLPGGTSGELFF
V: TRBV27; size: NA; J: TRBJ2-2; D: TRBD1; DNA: TGTGCCAGCAGCCAAGGGACAGTAAACACCGGGGAGCTGTTTTTT; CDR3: CASSQGTVNTGELFF
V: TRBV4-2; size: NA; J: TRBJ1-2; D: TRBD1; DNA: TGTGCCAGCAGCCAAGATCCTGGGACAGGGAGAAATGGCTACACCTTC; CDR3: CASSQDPGTGRNGYTF
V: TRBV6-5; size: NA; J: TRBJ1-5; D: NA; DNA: TGTGCCAGCATGCTCCAACCCGACATTCGCCAACATTTT; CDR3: CASMLQPDIRQHF
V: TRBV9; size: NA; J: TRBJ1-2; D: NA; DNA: TGTGCCAGCAGCGTAGATAGGGCAGGGTATGGCTACACCTTC; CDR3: CASSVDRAGYGYTF
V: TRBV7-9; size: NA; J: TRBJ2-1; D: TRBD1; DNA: TGTGCCAGCAGCAGCGGACAGGGAAGGAATGAGCAGTTCTTC; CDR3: CASSSGQGRNEQFF
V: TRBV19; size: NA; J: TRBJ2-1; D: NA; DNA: TGTGCCAGTAGTCCCTCGGGGGTCAATGAGCAGTTCTTC; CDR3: CASSPSGVNEQFF
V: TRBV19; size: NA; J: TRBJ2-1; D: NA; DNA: TGTGCCAGTAGTGCGACTGCGGACAATGAGCAGTTCTTC; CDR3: CASSATADNEQFF
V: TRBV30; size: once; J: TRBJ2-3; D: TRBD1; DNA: TGTGCCTGGAGGCGAACAGGGGCTGGCACAGATACGCAGTATTTT; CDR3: CAWRRTGAGTDTQYF
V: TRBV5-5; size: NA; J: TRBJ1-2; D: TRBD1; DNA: TGTGCCAGCAGCAGGACGGACAGGGGGACCTATGGCTACACCTTC; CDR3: CASSRTDRGTYGYTF
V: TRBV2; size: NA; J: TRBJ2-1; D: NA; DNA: TGTGCCAGCAGTTCCGGACAGATCTCCTACAATGAGCAGTTCTTC; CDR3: CASSSGQISYNEQFF
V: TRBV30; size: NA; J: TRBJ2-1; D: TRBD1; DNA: TGTGCCTGGAGTCCAGGACAGGAGAGGTCGAATGAGCAGTTCTTC; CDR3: CAWSPGQERSNEQFF
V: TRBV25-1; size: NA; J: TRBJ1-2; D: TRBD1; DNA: TGTGCCAGCAGACGCCCCGGGACAGGAACTAACTATGGCTACACCTTC; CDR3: CASRRPGTGTNYGYTF
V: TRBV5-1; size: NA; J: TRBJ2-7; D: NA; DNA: TGCGCCAGCAGCCCGGCTGGGCCTTACGAGCAGTACTTC; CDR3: CASSPAGPYEQYF
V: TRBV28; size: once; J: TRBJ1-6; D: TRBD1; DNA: TGTGCCAGCAGCCCAAGGGGGCTGGTTAATTCACCCCTCCACTTT; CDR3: CASSPRGLVNSPLHF
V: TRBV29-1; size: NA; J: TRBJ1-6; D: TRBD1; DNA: TGCAGCGTCGGGGACAGCTCCTATAATTCACCCCTCCACTTT; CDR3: CSVGDSSYNSPLHF
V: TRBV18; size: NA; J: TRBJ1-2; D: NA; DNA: TGTGCCAGCTCACCCCTAGTCGGAGATGGCTACACCTTC; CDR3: CASSPLVGDGYTF
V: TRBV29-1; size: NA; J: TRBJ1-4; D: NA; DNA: TGCAGCGCAAAAAAGGGGAATGAAAAACTGTTTTTT; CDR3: CSAKKGNEKLFF
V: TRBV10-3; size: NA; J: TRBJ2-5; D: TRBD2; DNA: TGTGCCATCAGTGAGTCGTTGACTAGCGGGGACCCAGAGACCCAGTACTTC; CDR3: CAISESLTSGDPETQYF
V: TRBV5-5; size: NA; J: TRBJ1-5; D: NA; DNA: TGTGCCAGCAGCTTGGATGGGGGCTTGGGGCAGCCCCAGCATTTT; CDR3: CASSLDGGLGQPQHF
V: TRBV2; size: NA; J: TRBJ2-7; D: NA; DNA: TGTGCCAGCAGTGACCCGCGGGACAGTGCCTACGAGCAGTACTTC; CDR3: CASSDPRDSAYEQYF
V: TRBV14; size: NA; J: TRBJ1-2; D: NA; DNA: TGTGCCAGCAGCAGCCCCGGGGTTGACTATGGCTACACCTTC; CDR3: CASSSPGVDYGYTF
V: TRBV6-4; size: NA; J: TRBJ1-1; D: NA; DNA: TGTGCCAGACGATATCACCAGGCGCCTAAGCCGAACACTGAAGCTTTCTTT; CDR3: CARRYHQAPKPNTEAFF
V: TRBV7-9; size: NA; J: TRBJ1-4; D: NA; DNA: TGTGCCAGCAGCTTAGCGACAGAAACTAATGAAAAACTGTTTTTT; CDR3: CASSLATETNEKLFF